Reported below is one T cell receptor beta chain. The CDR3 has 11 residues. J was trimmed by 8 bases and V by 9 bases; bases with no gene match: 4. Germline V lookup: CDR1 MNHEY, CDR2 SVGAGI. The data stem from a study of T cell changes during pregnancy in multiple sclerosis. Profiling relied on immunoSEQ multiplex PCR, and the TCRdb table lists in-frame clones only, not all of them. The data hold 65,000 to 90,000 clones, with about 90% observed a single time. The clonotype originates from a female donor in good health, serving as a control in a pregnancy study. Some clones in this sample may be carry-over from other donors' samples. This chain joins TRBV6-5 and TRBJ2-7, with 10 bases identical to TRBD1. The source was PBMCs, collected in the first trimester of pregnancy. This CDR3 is CASKGQGKQYF. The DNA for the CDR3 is TGTGCCAGTAAGGGACAGGGGAAGCAGTACTTC.